The rows below give T cell receptor beta chains drawn from one sample of a study of a mutant IDH1 vaccine in newly diagnosed glioma. Data came from immunoSEQ multiplex PCR; TCRdb stores just in-frame clones and leaves some out. This sample has 35,000 or so clones, with about four fifths found just once. Their cognate antigens are unknown. Specimen: PBMCs, collected from a glioma patient whose treatment included an IDH1 peptide vaccine. These receptors all stem from a man younger than 40 with glioma. The CDR3 runs from the conserved cysteine through the conserved F or W. The D gene is left open where the match is weak. Clone sizes are given selectively: once, few, many, or a class where the clone is expanded.

clone_size,d_call,j_call,v_call,cdr3_nt,cdr3_aa
.,TRBD1,TRBJ2-1,TRBV5-6,TGTGCCAGCAGCTTGGCCGGACAGGGGGCTCAGAATGAGCAGTTCTTC,CASSLAGQGAQNEQFF
.,TRBD1,TRBJ2-7,TRBV4-1,TGCGCCAGCAGCCCCGGGACAGGGGATTACGAGCAGTACTTC,CASSPGTGDYEQYF
.,TRBD1,TRBJ1-1,TRBV7-2,TGTGCCAGCAGCTTAGGGACAGGAGAGAACACTGAAGCTTTCTTT,CASSLGTGENTEAFF
.,.,TRBJ2-4,TRBV28,TGTGCCAGCAGTTTGGGGTTGAGGGTCCAAAACATTCAGTACTTC,CASSLGLRVQNIQYF
.,TRBD1,TRBJ1-2,TRBV6-1,TGTGCCAGCTTATTGGACAGGGCCGGCTATGGCTACACCTTC,CASLLDRAGYGYTF
.,.,TRBJ1-1,TRBV28,TGTGCCAGCAGTTTGGCAGGGGATAACGTTGAAGCTTTCTTT,CASSLAGDNVEAFF
few,.,TRBJ2-3,TRBV30,TGTGCCTGGAGGGACTTCCTCGGGGGTAGACCGACCGATACGCAGTATTTT,CAWRDFLGGRPTDTQYF
once,.,TRBJ1-1,TRBV30,TGTGCCTGGAGTTCCCAGCTGAACACTGAAGCTTTCTTT,CAWSSQLNTEAFF
.,.,TRBJ2-5,TRBV20-1,TGCAGTGCTGAGATACAAGAGACCCAGTACTTC,CSAEIQETQYF
medium-sized,TRBD1,TRBJ2-7,TRBV7-2,TGTGCCAGCAGCACCGTCGGACAGGGGGGAGGTGGGCAGTACTTC,CASSTVGQGGGGQYF
.,.,TRBJ2-5,TRBV9,TGTGCCAGCAGCGTAGAGGTGTACCAAGAGACCCAGTACTTC,CASSVEVYQETQYF
.,.,TRBJ2-1,TRBV25-1,TGTGCCAGCAGTGCCCGGTCGGGGTTCTACAATGAGCAGTTCTTC,CASSARSGFYNEQFF
.,TRBD1,TRBJ1-2,TRBV27,TGTGCCAGCAGTACGTACAGGGGGCGAGGCTATGGCTACACCTTC,CASSTYRGRGYGYTF
few,.,TRBJ2-3,TRBV2,TGTGCCAGCACTGGGGGACCGTCAGGCGATACGCAGTATTTT,CASTGGPSGDTQYF
.,TRBD1,TRBJ2-7,TRBV5-6,TGTGCCAGCAGCTCCAGACAGGGGCACTACGAGCAGTACTTC,CASSSRQGHYEQYF
once,TRBD1,TRBJ2-7,TRBV5-1,TGCGCCAGCAGCTTGGGGGCGACAGGGGCGGGCGACGAGCAGTACTTC,CASSLGATGAGDEQYF
once,TRBD2,TRBJ2-5,TRBV30,TGTGCCTGTTTAACCGCGGGGGGGCAAGAGACCCAGTACTTC,CACLTAGGQETQYF
.,.,TRBJ2-1,TRBV29-1,TGCAGCCTATGTACAGGAATATCCTACAATGAGCAGTTCTTC,CSLCTGISYNEQFF
.,.,TRBJ2-2,TRBV9,TGTGCCAGCACCCAGGGACAATGGGGCGCCGGGGAGCTGTTTTTT,CASTQGQWGAGELFF
.,TRBD1,TRBJ1-1,TRBV10-3,TGTGCCATCAGGGAGGGACAGGGTTGGGACACTGAAGCTTTCTTT,CAIREGQGWDTEAFF
.,.,TRBJ2-7,TRBV5-1,TGCGCCAGCAGCCTGCATACAGGGCGCGAGCAGTACTTC,CASSLHTGREQYF
.,.,TRBJ2-2,TRBV21-1,TGTGCCAGGGTGGGGGAGAACACCGGGGAGCTGTTTTTT,CARVGENTGELFF
.,.,TRBJ1-5,TRBV5-8,TGTGCCAGCAGCCTGGGGCCCCAGCATTTT,CASSLGPQHF
.,.,TRBJ1-2,TRBV5-5,TGTGCCAGCAGCTTGGGTAGGGGAGCCTACGGCTACACCTTC,CASSLGRGAYGYTF
.,.,TRBJ1-1,TRBV2,TGTGCCTGCTCTGAGAGAGGCACTGAAGCTTTCTTT,CACSERGTEAFF
.,.,TRBJ2-5,TRBV5-4,TGTGCCAGCAGCCAAACGGCCCAAGAGACCCAGTACTTC,CASSQTAQETQYF
few,.,TRBJ1-1,TRBV4-3,TGCGCCAGCAGCCAAGAAACAGAGAACACTGAAGCTTTCTTT,CASSQETENTEAFF
.,.,TRBJ1-5,TRBV5-1,TGCGCCAGCAGCTTCCGAGGGGCGGCCGATCAGCCCCAGCATTTT,CASSFRGAADQPQHF
.,.,TRBJ2-2,TRBV19,TGTGCCAGTAGTATTGGGTTCGGGACCGCGAACACCGGGGAGCTGTTTTTT,CASSIGFGTANTGELFF